The sequence of this T cell receptor (beta chain) was determined in a study of CD8 T cells in ankylosing spondylitis. Notes on the study in general: Roughly eight highly homologous variants made up a TCR beta motif that seemed to typify ankylosing spondylitis blood. Reported data indicate significant enrichment of disease-linked clones within matched ankylosing spondylitis synovial fluid.

Germline trimming cut 5 bases from V and 5 bases from J; bases unmatched to any gene: 9. Germline-derived CDR1 and CDR2 are SGHRS and YFSETQ. The CDR3 is 15 amino acids. TCRdb re-called the 5' RACE reads with MiXCR, one entry per CDR3 protein. The sample lists about 360,000 distinct CDR3 sequences; around 15% were seen once. This clonotype has only a few counts. Its antigen remains unidentified. The chain employs TRBV5-1 and TRBJ2-1, with 8 bases that match TRBD1. The TCR comes from a male donor with ankylosing spondylitis or in good health (not recorded which). The sequenced sample was blood, either unsorted or a sorted T cell fraction (not recorded which). CDR3 DNA sequence: TGCGCCAGCAGTTGGGACAGGTACGAGGACAATGAGCAGTTCTTC. This sequence encodes CASSWDRYEDNEQFF.